These T cell receptor beta chains were read from a single sample in a study of T cells in Graves' hyperthyroidism and ophthalmopathy. A single record per CDR3 protein comes from TCRdb applying MiXCR to the multiplex PCR reads. The sample lists about 350,000 distinct CDR3 sequences, roughly 14% seen once, with roughly 24% in the top ten. Sequencing was performed on blood. The receptors were gathered from a woman in her 30s with Graves' hyperthyroidism. Both conserved end residues are part of each CDR3. The D gene is left open where the match is weak. Not all rows give a size; the values are once, few, many and, for expanded clones, a class.

>TRBD1|TRBV12-3/TRBV12-4|many|15|TRBJ2-7
TGTGCCAGCAGTTTCCCGGACAGGGGTCTCTACGAGCAGTACTTC
CASSFPDRGLYEQYF
>.|TRBV12-3/TRBV12-4|.|13|TRBJ2-2
TGTGCCAGCAGTTTAGGAGGGACCAGGGAGCTGTTTTTT
CASSLGGTRELFF
>.|TRBV12-5|many|15|TRBJ1-1
TGTGCTAGTGGGAGCTCGGGACGGCGGAACACTGAAGCTTTCTTT
CASGSSGRRNTEAFF
>.|TRBV6-1|.|13|TRBJ2-7
TGTGCCAGCCTGAGCGATAGCTCCTACGAGCAGTACTTC
CASLSDSSYEQYF
>.|TRBV7-3|many|14|TRBJ2-6
TGTGCCAGCAGCATGGGGACAGGGGCCAACGTCCTGACTTTC
CASSMGTGANVLTF
>TRBD2|TRBV28|many|16|TRBJ2-5
TGTGCCAGCAGTCTTAGCGGGAGGGCGTTCGAAGAGACCCAGTACTTC
CASSLSGRAFEETQYF
>TRBD1|TRBV12-3/TRBV12-4|few|15|TRBJ1-2
TGTGCCAGCAGTTCTTACCCGGGGACAGGGGAAGGCTACACCTTC
CASSSYPGTGEGYTF
>TRBD2|TRBV12-3/TRBV12-4|once|17|TRBJ2-3
TGTGCCAGCAGCCAAGGGCTAGCGGGAGGCCCCACAGATACGCAGTATTTT
CASSQGLAGGPTDTQYF
>TRBD2|TRBV20-1|many|14|TRBJ2-7
TGCAGTGGAAGAGGCGGGAGGGGGGACTACGAGCAGTACTTC
CSGRGGRGDYEQYF
>TRBD2|TRBV20-1|few|14|TRBJ2-1
TGCAGTGCTAGAGATCCGCGGGGGTACAATGAGCAGTTCTTC
CSARDPRGYNEQFF
>TRBD1|TRBV24-1|many|20|TRBJ2-2
TGTGCCACCAGTGGGCTGGGGACAGGGGGAGTCGAAAAGAACACCGGGGAGCTGTTTTTT
CATSGLGTGGVEKNTGELFF
>.|TRBV2|many|15|TRBJ1-1
TGTGCCAGCAGTGAACAGGGGCCCATGAACACTGAAGCTTTCTTT
CASSEQGPMNTEAFF
>.|TRBV29-1|.|15|TRBJ1-4
TGCAGCGTTGAAAAAATCGGGATCAATAATGAAAAACTGTTTTTT
CSVEKIGINNEKLFF
>.|TRBV2|many|16|TRBJ1-1
TGTGCCAGCAGTGAAGAGGTTCCGGGTCTTGTCGCTGAAGCTTTCTTT
CASSEEVPGLVAEAFF
>.|TRBV9|.|17|TRBJ1-1
TGTGCCAGCAGCGTAGGGACAGACCGACCGGGGAACACTGAAGCTTTCTTT
CASSVGTDRPGNTEAFF
>TRBD1|TRBV20-1|medium-sized|16|TRBJ2-2
TGCAGTGCTAGAGATTCCGGGACAGGGGATACCGGGGAGCTGTTTTTT
CSARDSGTGDTGELFF
>TRBD2|TRBV15|many|16|TRBJ2-1
TGTGCCACCAGCAGAGATTTGTGGGAGGGGTTGAATGAGCAGTTCTTC
CATSRDLWEGLNEQFF
>TRBD1|TRBV12-3/TRBV12-4|many|14|TRBJ2-5
TGTGCCAGCAGTAGCCGGGACAGAGAAGAGACCCAGTACTTC
CASSSRDREETQYF
>TRBD1|TRBV28|many|14|TRBJ1-6
TGTGCCAGCAGTAGGGACAGGGTCAATTCACCCCTCCACTTT
CASSRDRVNSPLHF
>.|TRBV2|many|17|TRBJ2-7
TGTGCCAGCAGTGGAATGGTGGCGGGCCTGAGCTCCTACGAGCAGTACTTC
CASSGMVAGLSSYEQYF
>TRBD1|TRBV19|.|14|TRBJ1-1
TGTGCCAGTAGTGACAGGGTTTTGGTCACTGAAGCTTTCTTT
CASSDRVLVTEAFF
>TRBD1|TRBV11-2|few|17|TRBJ2-5
TGTGCCAGCGGCCCCCTCGCCGGGACAGGGTTCCAAGAGACCCAGTACTTC
CASGPLAGTGFQETQYF
>TRBD2|TRBV12-3/TRBV12-4|few|15|TRBJ2-1
TGTGCCAGCAGTTACCGAGGGACTAGCGTGGGTGAGCAGTTCTTC
CASSYRGTSVGEQFF